This T cell receptor (beta chain) was obtained from a study of shared clonotypes between healthy human individuals. In the study overall: Each donor's CD8 memory used one plate, CD8 naive two, each CD4 subset three. Study-wide points: Non-shared clonotypes were found to have lower generation probabilities than the clonotypes that were shared by all four of the sorted-subset donors. For sorted subsets, rarefaction showed incomplete sequencing despite large depth.

This clone has more than one count but fewer than ten. Its specificity is not known. CD45RO-negative, CCR7-positively selected cells formed the naive CD8 fraction, excluding terminally differentiated effector memory CD45RA+ cells. All participating donors were Caucasian adults from Nashville, Tennessee. The table came from immunoSEQ multiplex PCR; TCRdb's copy has only in-frame clones and leaves some out. This table has about 2.1 million clones, 93% appearing once. V shed 1 base and J 8 bases; nucleotides not matched to a gene: 12. The CDR3 spans 17 residues. Germline CDR1 SGHAT, CDR2 FQNNGV. The chain joins TRBV11-2 to TRBJ2-1, with 9 bases aligning to TRBD2. The receptor was isolated from a man younger than 35 in good health. Some clones in this sample may be carry-over from other donors' samples. Specimen: naive CD8+ T cells from PBMCs. The CDR3 loop is CASSLALSGSRVDEQFF. The CDR3 bases are TGTGCCAGCAGCTTAGCTCTTAGCGGGAGTCGTGTGGATGAGCAGTTCTTC. Based on the CDR3 plus reference TRBV11-2 and TRBJ2-1, the full variable domain is EAGVAQSPRYKIIEKRQSVAFWCNPISGHATLYWYQQILGQGPKLLIQFQNNGVVDDSQLPKDRFSAERLKGVDSTLKIQPAKLEDSAVYLCASSLALSGSRVDEQFFGPGTRLTVL.